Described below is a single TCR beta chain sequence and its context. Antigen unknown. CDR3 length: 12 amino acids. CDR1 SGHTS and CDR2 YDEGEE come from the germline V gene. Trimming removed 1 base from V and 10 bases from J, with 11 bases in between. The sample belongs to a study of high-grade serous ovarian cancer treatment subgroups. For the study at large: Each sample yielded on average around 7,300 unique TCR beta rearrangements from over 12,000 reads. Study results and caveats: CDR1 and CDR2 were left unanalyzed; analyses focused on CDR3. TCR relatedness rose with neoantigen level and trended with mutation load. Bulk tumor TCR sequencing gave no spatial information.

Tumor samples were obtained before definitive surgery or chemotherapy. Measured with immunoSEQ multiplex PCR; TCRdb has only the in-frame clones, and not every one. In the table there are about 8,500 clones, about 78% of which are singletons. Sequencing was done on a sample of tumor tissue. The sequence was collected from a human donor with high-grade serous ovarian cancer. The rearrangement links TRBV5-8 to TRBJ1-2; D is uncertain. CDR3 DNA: TGTGCCAGCAGCTTGAGAGGAATGGCCTACACCTTC. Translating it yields CASSLRGMAYTF.